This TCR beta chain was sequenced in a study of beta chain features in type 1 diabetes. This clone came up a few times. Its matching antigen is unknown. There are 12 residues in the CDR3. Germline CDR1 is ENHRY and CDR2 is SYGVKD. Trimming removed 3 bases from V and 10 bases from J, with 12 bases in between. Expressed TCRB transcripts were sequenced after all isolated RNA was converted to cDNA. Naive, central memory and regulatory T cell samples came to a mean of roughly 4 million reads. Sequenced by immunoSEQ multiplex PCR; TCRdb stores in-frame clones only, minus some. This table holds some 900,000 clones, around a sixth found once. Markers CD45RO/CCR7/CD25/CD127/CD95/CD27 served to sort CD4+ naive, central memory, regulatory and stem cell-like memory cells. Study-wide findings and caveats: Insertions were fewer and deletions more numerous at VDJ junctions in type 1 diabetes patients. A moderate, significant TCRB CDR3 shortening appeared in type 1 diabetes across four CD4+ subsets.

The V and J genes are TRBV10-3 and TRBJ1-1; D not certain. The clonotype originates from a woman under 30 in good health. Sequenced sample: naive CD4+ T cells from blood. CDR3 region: CAISERGLGAFF. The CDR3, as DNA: TGTGCCATCAGTGAACGGGGTTTGGGAGCTTTCTTT.